The 25 T cell receptor beta chains given below trace back to one sample, sequenced in a study of T cells expressing NK-cell markers. TCRdb re-called the 5' RACE reads and catalogs CDR3 proteins one per entry, DNA excluded. The listing contains about 550,000 distinct CDR3 sequences. Sequencing used blood T cells: a sorted CD56 or NKG2C T cell subset, CD4+ or CD8+ T cells, or bulk PBMC T cells (not recorded which). The receptors were sampled from a man younger than 35 in good health.

The chain carries TRBV5-1 and TRBJ2-1; TCRdb lists TRBD1, though no DNA is available to test this call. Looked up from germline, CDR1 is SGHRS and CDR2 is YFSETQ. The length of the CDR3 is 14 residues. The CDR3 here is CASHEQGFLGEQFF.

This chain links TRBV15 with TRBJ1-1; lacking DNA, the TRBD1 call made by TCRdb goes unchecked. The CDR3 is 14 residues long. The germline V gene has CDR1 LNHNV and CDR2 YYDKDF (reference sequence). CDR3: CATSRVVGNGGAFF.

The chain has TRBV7-2 and TRBJ2-5; TCRdb gives TRBD1 as the D gene, but with no DNA this cannot be confirmed. The CDR3 is made up of 14 amino acids. Germline V gene lookup returns CDR1 SGHTA and CDR2 FQGNSA. CDR3 residues: CASSLNPGSETQYF.

This chain connects TRBV12-5 to TRBJ2-5; TCRdb calls TRBD1, which cannot be checked without DNA. The CDR3 covers 16 residues. Per the germline V gene, CDR1 is LGHNT and CDR2 is FRNRAP. This chain's CDR3 is CASGLSPGTAQETQYF.

The chain uses TRBV20-1 and TRBJ2-4; the TCRdb call, TRBD2, lacks DNA for checking. The CDR3 sequence is 15 residues long. The germline V gene has CDR1 DFQATT and CDR2 SNEGSKA (reference sequence). The CDR3: CSARDQLDPKNIQYF.

The chain couples TRBV6-2 or TRBV6-3 to TRBJ2-2; TCRdb selects TRBD1, and the lack of DNA leaves this call unchecked. CDR1 is MNHEY, CDR2 SVGEGT, per germline. The CDR3 consists of 16 residues. The CDR3 reads CASTHGADLNTGELFF.

The rearrangement uses TRBV25-1 and TRBJ2-3; no DNA is available, so the TRBD1 call from TCRdb remains unchecked. The length of the CDR3 is 15 residues. Germline CDR1 reads MGHDK; CDR2 reads SYGVNS. The chain's CDR3 is CASSDRQDSTDTQYF.

This chain uses TRBV9 with TRBJ2-3; the D gene TCRdb calls, TRBD2, cannot be checked with no DNA. The V gene's germline CDR1 is SGDLS and CDR2 YYNGEE. The CDR3 has 15 residues. CDR3: CASSVGGRLGDTQYF.

The rearrangement uses TRBV2 and TRBJ2-1; absent DNA, TCRdb's TRBD1 call cannot be checked. Per germline, CDR1 SNHLY and CDR2 FYNNEI. The CDR3 is made up of 14 amino acids. CDR3: CASSDGQDYNEQFF.

The V gene is TRBV20-1, the J gene TRBJ2-1; TCRdb outputs TRBD1, but without DNA this stays unchecked. The germline V gene has CDR1 DFQATT and CDR2 SNEGSKA (reference sequence). The CDR3 consists of 14 residues. CDR3 sequence: CSARVGLGGYEQFF.

The chain joins TRBV6-5 to TRBJ1-4; TCRdb's D gene call, TRBD1, goes unchecked for lack of DNA. The germline V gene encodes CDR1 MNHEY and CDR2 SVGAGI. The CDR3 consists of 14 residues. CDR3 protein: CASSYVRGYEKLFF.

This chain links TRBV20-1 with TRBJ2-2; TCRdb gives TRBD1 as the D gene, but with no DNA this cannot be confirmed. Germline V gene sequence: CDR1 DFQATT, CDR2 SNEGSKA (reference sequence). The CDR3 has 17 amino acids. The CDR3 is CSARDTGGHPNTGELFF.

This chain connects TRBV2 to TRBJ2-3; TCRdb's D call, TRBD2, is unchecked because there is no DNA. Germline loops: CDR1 SNHLY, CDR2 FYNNEI. The CDR3 loop spans 16 amino acids. CDR3 loop: CASSEAMAGSGDTQYF.

This chain joins TRBV20-1 and TRBJ2-3; TCRdb names TRBD2, which stays unverified in the absence of DNA. CDR3 length: 16 amino acids. Germline V lookup: CDR1 DFQATT, CDR2 SNEGSKA (reference sequence). The CDR3 sequence is CSATTSGVFSTDTQYF.

The V and J genes are TRBV20-1 and TRBJ2-5; the TCRdb D gene call, TRBD1, has no DNA to confirm it. CDR1 is DFQATT, CDR2 SNEGSKA, per germline (reference sequence). The CDR3 runs to 15 residues. The CDR3 loop reads CSATRDRGYQETQYF.

This chain links TRBV12-3 or TRBV12-4 with TRBJ1-4. CDR3 length: 13 residues. The CDR3 is CASSEGPWEKLFF.

This rearrangement joins TRBV7-2 to TRBJ2-7. CDR3 length equals 13 residues. CDR1 is SGHTA and CDR2 is FQGNSA in the germline V gene. CDR3 protein: CASSLVRGYEQYF.

The chain combines TRBV5-5 with TRBJ2-2. This CDR3 is built from 14 residues. Germline assignment: CDR1 SGHKS and CDR2 YYEKEE (reference sequence). CDR3 sequence: CASSLGQVAGELFF.

The chain recombines TRBV29-1 with TRBJ2-3; TCRdb gives TRBD2 as the D gene, but with no DNA this cannot be confirmed. The CDR3 has 14 amino acids. Per germline, CDR1 SQVTM and CDR2 ANQGSEA. This chain's CDR3 is CSVGLAGGTDTQYF.

The rearrangement joins TRBV5-6 to TRBJ2-7; the TCRdb call, TRBD2, lacks DNA for checking. CDR1 and CDR2 from the germline V gene are SGHDT and YYEEEE. The CDR3 covers 15 residues. CDR3 sequence: CASSQELAVSDEQYF.

The CDR3 loop reads CASSWDGYYEQYF. The rearrangement joins TRBV7-2 to TRBJ2-7; TCRdb's D gene call, TRBD1, goes unchecked for lack of DNA. This CDR3 has 13 residues. Per germline, CDR1 SGHTA and CDR2 FQGNSA.

This chain connects TRBV14 to TRBJ1-1; the D gene TCRdb calls, TRBD1, cannot be checked with no DNA. Germline CDR1 SGHDN, CDR2 FVKESK. This CDR3 contains 13 residues. The CDR3 here is CASSRYRAPEAFF.

This sequence joins TRBV15 and TRBJ2-1. Germline CDR1 and CDR2: LNHNV and YYDKDF (reference sequence). This CDR3 contains 16 residues. CDR3 in amino acids: CATSRDPHDWVNEQFF.

This chain uses TRBV6-5 with TRBJ2-3. Germline V gene sequence: CDR1 MNHEY, CDR2 SVGAGI. The CDR3 has 14 amino acids. This CDR3 is CASSYSSETDTQYF.

The chain carries TRBV6-5 and TRBJ1-6; TCRdb indicates TRBD1, and absent DNA this call remains unverified. Germline V gene data show CDR1 as MNHEY and CDR2 as SVGAGI. The CDR3 runs 16 residues. The chain's CDR3 is CASTPGQPSYNSPLHF.